The 5 T cell receptor beta chains presented below share a single source sample, sequenced in a study of blood T cells in healthy people across ages. The second PCR ran about 6 to 11 cycles with a sample-barcoded 5' primer and J-beta primers. TCRdb independently ran MiXCR on the 5' RACE reads; one entry per CDR3 protein. The repertoire holds 1.5 million to 2 million distinct CDR3 sequences, approximately 50% seen once, with over 2% in the top ten. The sample comprised blood. These receptors were taken from a woman in her thirties or forties in good health.

This clonotype occurred a few times. V gene TRBV5-6 combines with J gene TRBJ2-7; a weak D match, TRBD1 (5 bases). V dropped 2 bases and J dropped 3 bases, with 15 bases sitting between them. CDR1 and CDR2 (germline): SGHDT, YYEEEE. CDR3 length: 15 residues. This CDR3 reads CASSLGVGSIYEQYF. DNA for the CDR3: TGTGCCAGCAGCTTAGGGGTCGGCAGTATCTACGAGCAGTACTTC.

The chain is built from TRBV28 and TRBJ2-2, with D maybe TRBD2 (7 bases). V gave up 1 base and J gave up 4 bases, with 10 bases separating them. The germline CDR1 and CDR2 sequences are MDHEN and SYDVKM. The CDR3 is made up of 15 amino acids. CDR3 region: CASSLFGGLTGELFF. The CDR3 DNA follows: TGTGCCAGCAGTTTATTCGGGGGGCTCACCGGGGAGCTGTTTTTT.

This clonotype was detected only once. This rearrangement joins TRBV2 to TRBJ1-6; D uncertain. With 9 bases removed from V and 0 bases from J, the gap between germline ends came to 15 bases. This CDR3 is 16 amino acids long. Per the germline V gene, CDR1 is SNHLY and CDR2 is FYNNEI. The CDR3 DNA reads as TGTGCCAGTCGGTTGTCCGCGAGCTCCTATAATTCACCCCTCCACTTT. Translating it yields CASRLSASSYNSPLHF.

The genes are TRBV5-1 and TRBJ1-2, with 7 bases lining up with TRBD1. With 4 bases clipped from V and 6 bases from J, the junction kept 6 bases outside the gene matches. The CDR3 is made up of 13 amino acids. Germline CDR1 and CDR2: SGHRS and YFSETQ. The CDR3 bases are TGCGCCAGCAGCGGGGACAGTTGGAATGGCTACACCTTC. Its translation: CASSGDSWNGYTF.

This clonotype came up a few times. A read error may explain this, as a much larger clone is one base away. The CDR3 DNA reads TGTGCCAGCAGCTTGGGCGGGACACAGTACAATGAGCAGTACTTC. It specifies CASSLGGTQYNEQYF. The rearrangement joins TRBV7-2 to TRBJ2-1; D tentatively fits TRBD1 or TRBD2 (6 bases each). The end of the DNA fits TRBJ2-7 better, so the J call may be wrong. The CDR3 contains 15 residues. Germline V gene data show CDR1 as SGHTA and CDR2 as FQGNSA.